This record covers a single TCR beta chain. The sample is drawn from a study of T cell clones after liver transplantation. Study-wide context: TCRbeta sequencing after a pre-transplant mixed lymphocyte reaction identified graft-donor-reactive clones, later tracked in post-transplant blood. Draws occurred before transplant, before withdrawal, and after complete or failed withdrawal. Pre-transplant mixed lymphocyte reactions yielded third-party-reactive TCRbeta sequences as comparators for graft-donor-reactive sequences.

Assay: immunoSEQ multiplex PCR; the TCRdb copy retains only in-frame clones and omits some. The table includes approximately 68,000 clones, 80% detected once. Sorting of unstimulated PBMCs yielded separate CD3+CD4+ and CD3+CD8+ fractions. Germline V gene data show CDR1 as MNHNY and CDR2 as SVGAGI (reference sequence). Trimming removed 4 bases from V and 6 bases from J, with 13 bases in between. The CDR3 extends over 14 amino acids. The sequence derives from a human donor who received a liver transplant. The sequencing used CD4+ T cells from blood, collected before liver transplant. The rearrangement uses TRBV6-6 and TRBJ1-5; perhaps TRBD1 as D (5 bases). The CDR3 is CASSSFGASQPQHF. The CDR3 DNA reads TGTGCCAGCAGTTCTTTCGGGGCGAGTCAGCCCCAGCATTTT.